This paragraph covers one T cell receptor (beta chain) sequence. TCR beta was sequenced from blood CD8+ and CD4+ T cells. The controls, all healthy donors, were matched for age and sex. Isolation of CD8+ and CD4+ T cells was performed negatively, whereas enrichment of TEMRA cells was done by FACS. This entry belongs to a study of CD8 T cells in Susac syndrome. RNA was extracted with the RNeasy kit, and a quantity of roughly 0.5 to 1 ug was reverse transcribed using random hexamers. An immunoSEQ multiplex PCR generated amplified TCR beta CDR3 products spanning 54 Vbeta and 13 Jbeta. TCRdb reprocessed the immunoSEQ multiplex PCR reads via MiXCR and lists one record per CDR3 protein. The table has 120,000 or so distinct CDR3 sequences, 90% to 95% seen once. Trimming removed 5 bases at V and 3 bases at J, with 22 bases between. The CDR3 runs to 18 residues.

Sequenced input: CD4+ T cells from PBMCs. The chain links TRBV12-3 or TRBV12-4 to TRBJ2-2; possibly TRBD2 for D (6 bases). This receptor was obtained from a human donor in good health. The CDR3 protein is CASSGRDWASGDTGELFF. The CDR3 nucleotides are TGTGCCAGCAGTGGCCGGGACTGGGCTTCTGGCGACACCGGGGAGCTGTTTTTT.